This TCR beta chain was sequenced during a study of graft-versus-host responses after intestinal transplantation. Clones were sequenced by immunoSEQ multiplex PCR, and TCRdb holds only the in-frame ones, with some missing. The table lists about 88,000 clones, roughly 90% of them singletons, with around 0.11% in the top ten. The germline V gene has CDR1 KGHSH and CDR2 LQKENI. There are 14 residues in the CDR3. V was cut by 4 bases and J by 6 bases, with 12 bases left in between. Regarding this clone: Its antigen is as yet unknown.

The TCR originated in a human donor who received an intestinal transplant. The V gene is TRBV18, the J gene TRBJ1-4; D ambiguous. The source was unstimulated CD4+ T cells sorted from spleen or lymph node cells, collected before intestinal transplant. CDR3: CASSLGSRDEKLFF. DNA for the CDR3: TGTGCCAGCTCACTCGGGAGCCGGGATGAAAAACTGTTTTTT.